This T cell receptor (beta chain) stems from a study of T-cell reconstitution after alpha-beta-depleted transplantation in children. This clonotype was seen a handful of times. Unique molecular identifiers were incorporated when the TCRbeta library was constructed. TCRdb recomputed calls from the PCR reads with MiXCR, one row per CDR3 protein. Of hundreds of thousands of distinct CDR3 sequences in the sample, roughly 9% are singletons; the top ten hold over 5.5%. Looked up from germline, CDR1 is MNHNS and CDR2 is SASEGT. This CDR3 spans 15 amino acids. V lost 7 bases, J lost 2 bases, and 18 bases lay in between.

The clonotype was recovered from a human donor who donated a stem cell graft to a child with acute lymphoblastic leukemia. Specimen: PBMCs from the stem cell graft donor, collected from the stem cell graft. V and J are TRBV6-1 and TRBJ2-7; possibly TRBD1 for D (5 bases). CDR3 DNA: TGTGCCAGCACGCGACAATGGGGCACTACCTACGAGCAGTACTTC. It is translated as CASTRQWGTTYEQYF.